This T cell receptor (beta chain) comes out of a study of Graves' ophthalmopathy and Graves' hyperthyroidism. The overall study: Where ophthalmopathy was absent within 18 months of follow-up, hyperthyroidism was stable.

General observations from the study: Using a 13-signature model, the authors split ophthalmopathy from stable hyperthyroidism, with approximately 88% sensitivity and 80% to 84% specificity. Blood shared most expanded thyroid clonotypes above 0.001 frequency.

This clonotype came up many times. What it binds is unknown. With V trimmed by 5 bases and J by 6 bases, 10 bases remained unmatched. This CDR3 contains 14 residues. Per the germline V gene, CDR1 is SEHNR and CDR2 is FQNEAQ (reference sequence). CDR3 regions of TCR beta were amplified from RNA transcripts. Following a first-round RT-PCR that used HTBI primers, a second-round multiplex PCR was carried out. One entry per CDR3 protein, called by TCRdb with MiXCR from the multiplex PCR reads. The sample consists of over a million distinct CDR3 sequences, about two fifths of them appearing once. The gene calls are TRBV7-9 and TRBJ2-7; 7 bases are a match to TRBD1. The specimen sequenced was peripheral blood or thyroid tissue (not recorded which). This TCR came from an adult man with Graves' hyperthyroidism. The CDR3 sequence: CASSDRAGHGEQYF. CDR3 in DNA: TGTGCCAGCAGCGACAGGGCAGGGCATGGCGAGCAGTACTTC.